In its sample, the clone carrying this T cell receptor beta chain was seen once. The CDR3 covers 13 residues. Germline V gene data show CDR1 as SGHTA and CDR2 as FQGNSA. The trim removed 3 bases at V and 7 bases at J, leaving 3 bases unmatched. The sample comes from a study of blood T cell repertoires in COVID-19. Study information: T cells, B-cell-depleted T cells, or PBMCs provided the cDNA or gDNA that served as material.

TCRdb's copy holds only in-frame clones and misses some; the assay was immunoSEQ multiplex PCR. The sample carries about 160,000 clones, around 80% recorded once. Sequenced material: peripheral blood. The origin of this receptor is a woman at least 80 years old with active or convalescent COVID-19. The rearrangement joins TRBV7-2 to TRBJ2-4, with 7 bases that match TRBD1. Here the CDR3 reads CASSFGRGNIQYF. The CDR3 DNA reads TGTGCCAGCAGCTTCGGCAGGGGGAACATTCAGTACTTC.